This T cell receptor beta chain originates from a study of esophageal squamous cell carcinoma under preoperative chemotherapy (dated 2018 in TCRdb). For the wider study: The study profiled TCR repertoires of both peripheral blood T cells and tumor-infiltrating lymphocytes. In patients with esophageal squamous cell carcinoma, the study looked at what paclitaxel-nedaplatin chemotherapy did to T-cell receptor repertoires. About 5 patients with primary esophageal squamous cell carcinoma made up the cohort. Repertoires from samples taken before paclitaxel-nedaplatin therapy were compared with repertoires from samples taken after paclitaxel-nedaplatin therapy. Beyond this particular receptor, the publication reports: The analysis included only four or five patients with esophageal squamous cell carcinoma, making the cohort small. After chemotherapy, TCR diversity rose significantly in peripheral T cells, but this increase was not seen in tumor-infiltrating lymphocytes. Tumor-infiltrating lymphocytes after treatment appeared to come partly from peripheral T cells migrating into the tumor, rather than solely from local clonal changes. Immediate and substantial changes in clonotype frequency were induced by paclitaxel-nedaplatin therapy, and contraction rather than amplification was more likely to be observed among abundant clones.

The time point label, as the study defines it: before preoperative PTX-NDP chemotherapy. Patients received paclitaxel-nedaplatin as preoperative chemotherapy before surgery. The germline V gene yields SGHTA for CDR1 and FQGTGA for CDR2. From the cysteine up to the phenylalanine, the CDR3 has a length of 15 residues. The retained sequence is limited to the CDR3, 45 bases, with the frame set at the first base. Library construction relied on PCR. Instrument used: HiSeq X Ten. High-throughput sequencing was used to characterize the TCR repertoires. TCRdb itself trimmed the public reads at Q25 with fastp, ran MiXCR and retained productive beta chains. CDR3 protein sequences are deduplicated, and each keeps its most common genes and DNA. The sample records just over 30,000 distinct CDR3 sequences, roughly 52% of which are singletons. Together, the top ten hold 12% of the sample. In the case of this clonotype: There is no known antigen for this receptor. No much larger clone exists at a distance of one base, and base qualities are not known.

The receptor chain draws on TRBV7-3 and TRBJ2-5; the D match is possibly TRBD1 or TRBD2, with 5 bases aligned in each. Matching the DNA end better, TRBJ2-1 makes the J call doubtful. The TCR originated in a human donor with esophageal squamous cell carcinoma. The donor label of this sample is uncertain. The material was obtained from a patient given preoperative chemotherapy. Here the CDR3 is given as CASSPVGVLAESQFF. The DNA sequence reads TGTGCCAGCTCCCCGGTGGGGGTTTTGGCAGAGTCCCAGTTCTTC.